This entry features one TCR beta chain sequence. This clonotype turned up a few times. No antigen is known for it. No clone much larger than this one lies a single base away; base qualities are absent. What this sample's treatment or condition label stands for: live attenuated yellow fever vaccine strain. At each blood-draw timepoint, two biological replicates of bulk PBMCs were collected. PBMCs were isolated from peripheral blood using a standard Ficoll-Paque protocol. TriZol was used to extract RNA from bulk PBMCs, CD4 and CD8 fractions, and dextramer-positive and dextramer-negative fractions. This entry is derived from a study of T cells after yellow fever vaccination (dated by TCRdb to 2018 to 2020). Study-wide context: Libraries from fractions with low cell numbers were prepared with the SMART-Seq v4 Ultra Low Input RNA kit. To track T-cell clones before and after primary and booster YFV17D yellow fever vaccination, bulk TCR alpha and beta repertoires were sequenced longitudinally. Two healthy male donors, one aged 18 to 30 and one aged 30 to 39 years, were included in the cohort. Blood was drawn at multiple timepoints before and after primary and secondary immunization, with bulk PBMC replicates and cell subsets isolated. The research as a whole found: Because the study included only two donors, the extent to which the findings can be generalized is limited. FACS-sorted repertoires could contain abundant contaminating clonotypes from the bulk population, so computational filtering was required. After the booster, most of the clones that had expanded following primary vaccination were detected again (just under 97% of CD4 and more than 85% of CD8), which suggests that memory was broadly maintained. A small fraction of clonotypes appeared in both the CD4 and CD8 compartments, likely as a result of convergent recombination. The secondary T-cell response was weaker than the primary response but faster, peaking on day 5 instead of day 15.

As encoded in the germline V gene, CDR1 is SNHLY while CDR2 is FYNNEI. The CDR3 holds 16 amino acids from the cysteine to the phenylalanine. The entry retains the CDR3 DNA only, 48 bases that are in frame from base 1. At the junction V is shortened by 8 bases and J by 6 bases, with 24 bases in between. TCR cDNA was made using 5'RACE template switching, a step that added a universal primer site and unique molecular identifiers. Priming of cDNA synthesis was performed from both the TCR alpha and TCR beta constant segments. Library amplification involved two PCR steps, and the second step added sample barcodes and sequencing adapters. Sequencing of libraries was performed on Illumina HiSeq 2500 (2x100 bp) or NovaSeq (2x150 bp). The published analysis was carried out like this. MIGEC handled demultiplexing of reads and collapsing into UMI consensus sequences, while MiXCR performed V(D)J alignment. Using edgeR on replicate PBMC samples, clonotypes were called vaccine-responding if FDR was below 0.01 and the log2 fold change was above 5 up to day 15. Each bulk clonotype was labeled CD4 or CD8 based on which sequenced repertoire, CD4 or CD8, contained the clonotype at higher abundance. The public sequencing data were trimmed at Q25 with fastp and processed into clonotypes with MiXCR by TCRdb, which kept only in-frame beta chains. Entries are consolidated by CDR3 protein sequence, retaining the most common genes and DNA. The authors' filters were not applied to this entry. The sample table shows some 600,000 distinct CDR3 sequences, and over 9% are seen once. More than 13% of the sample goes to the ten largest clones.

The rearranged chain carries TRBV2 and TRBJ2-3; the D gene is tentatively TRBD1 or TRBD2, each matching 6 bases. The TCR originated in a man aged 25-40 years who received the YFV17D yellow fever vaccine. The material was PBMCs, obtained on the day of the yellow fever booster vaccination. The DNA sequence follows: TGTGCCAGCCCGGGACGGATATCGCCGGGGGCGGATACGCAGTATTTT. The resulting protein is CASPGRISPGADTQYF.